This paragraph reports one T cell receptor (beta chain). The sample originates from a study of identical twins. In germline, CDR1 is LGHNA, CDR2 YSLEER. The junction had 16 bases not matched to a gene; V was cut back by 4 bases and J by 5 bases. The CDR3 totals 17 residues. MiXCR, run by TCRdb on the 5' RACE reads, gives a single entry per CDR3 protein. Of 450,000 or so distinct CDR3 sequences in the sample, less than 20% were seen once. The sequence was collected from a man in his fifties or sixties in good health. Sample: naive T cells sorted from blood. The V gene is TRBV4-3, the J gene TRBJ1-1; 7 nucleotides align to TRBD1. CDR3 sequence reads: CASSRWDSGRGWTEAFF. The CDR3 DNA is TGCGCCAGCAGCCGCTGGGACAGCGGACGGGGGTGGACTGAAGCTTTCTTT.